This T cell receptor beta chain came from a study of T-cell reconstitution after alpha-beta-depleted transplantation in children. CDR1 and CDR2 from the germline V gene are SGHTA and FQGNSA. V lost 1 base, J lost 3 bases, and 16 bases lay in between. This CDR3 has 16 residues. A library of TCRbeta sequences, prepared with unique molecular identifiers, was generated. TCRdb used MiXCR to reprocess the PCR reads, holding one entry per CDR3 protein. The sample lists about 500,000 distinct CDR3 sequences, 30% to 35% occurring once. This clonotype came up a few times. Sequences were derived from PBMCs from the stem cell graft donor, sampled from the stem cell graft. This receptor was obtained from a human donor who donated a stem cell graft to a child with aplastic anemia. The chain joins TRBV7-2 to TRBJ2-7; a possible D gene is TRBD1 (5 bases). The chain's CDR3 is CASSLGGRRPFYEQYV. The CDR3 DNA is TGTGCCAGCAGCTTAGGGGGCAGGCGCCCGTTCTACGAGCAGTACGTC.